This T cell receptor (beta chain) was sequenced in a study of graft-versus-host responses after intestinal transplantation. As concerns this clone: Its antigen remains unidentified.

Looked up from germline, CDR1 is LGHNA and CDR2 is YNFKEQ. The V and J ends lost 0 bases and 5 bases respectively, with 19 bases between them. The CDR3 loop spans 17 amino acids. Clones were read by immunoSEQ multiplex PCR, and TCRdb kept only the in-frame ones, dropping some. The sample carries under 150,000 clones, 90% recorded once. V and J are TRBV4-2 and TRBJ1-1; D not resolved. The receptor was derived from a human donor who received an intestinal transplant. Material: unstimulated CD4+ T cells sorted from spleen or lymph node cells, obtained before intestinal transplant. For the CDR3, the DNA is TGTGCCAGCAGCCAAGATTATTCGGGAGCCTTTGGGACTGAAGCTTTCTTT. This encodes CASSQDYSGAFGTEAFF.